Presented here are 17 T cell receptor beta chains from one specimen sequenced in a study of CD8 T cells in ankylosing spondylitis. The antigens these receptors bind are not known. Notes on the study in general: Seemingly characteristic of ankylosing spondylitis blood was a TCR beta motif consisting of under ten highly homologous variants.

One entry per CDR3 protein, called by TCRdb with MiXCR from the 5' RACE reads. The repertoire holds about 450,000 distinct CDR3 sequences, with roughly 25% as singletons. The sequencing input was blood, either unsorted or a sorted T cell fraction (not recorded which). Every receptor here comes from a male donor with ankylosing spondylitis.

V gene TRBV2 combines with J gene TRBJ1-6; TRBD1 is a possible D gene (6 bases). The V gene lost 5 bases and the J gene lost 7 bases, with 9 bases spanning the gap. The CDR3 sequence is 13 residues long. In germline, CDR1 is SNHLY, CDR2 FYNNEI. The CDR3 is CASSTGLNSPLHF. The CDR3 DNA sequence: TGTGCCAGCAGTACAGGGTTAAATTCACCCCTCCACTTT.

The count of this clonotype is one. CDR3 residues: CASSSDPQGQETQYF. Written as DNA, the CDR3 is TGCGCCAGCAGCTCTGACCCACAGGGGCAAGAGACCCAGTACTTC. The chain is built from TRBV5-1 and TRBJ2-5, with 7 bases that match TRBD1. Germline V lookup: CDR1 SGHRS, CDR2 YFSETQ. The V and J ends lost 3 bases and 2 bases, in that order; junction bases with no gene match: 7. CDR3 size: 15 residues.

The chain is built from TRBV10-3 and TRBJ1-1, with D perhaps TRBD1 (6 bases). The CDR3 has 13 amino acids. The V gene's germline CDR1 is ENHRY and CDR2 SYGVKD. Trimming left V 10 bases short and J 4 bases short, with 16 bases between. CDR3 sequence reads: CATIVGGGTEAFF. In DNA form, the CDR3 reads TGTGCCACCATAGTAGGGGGAGGCACTGAAGCTTTCTTT.

V usage is TRBV3-1 and J usage is TRBJ1-1; D may be TRBD1 (6 bases). Trimming removed 3 bases at V and 5 bases at J, with 13 bases between. Germline V gene sequence: CDR1 LGHDT, CDR2 YNNKEL (reference sequence). The CDR3 runs to 14 residues. The CDR3 DNA reads TGTGCCAGCAGCCAGCTGAGACAGGCGACTGAAGCTTTCTTT. This encodes CASSQLRQATEAFF.

V is TRBV24-1 and J is TRBJ1-1; D is uncertain. CDR1 and CDR2 (germline): KGHDR, SFDVKD. The CDR3 is 14 amino acids. V dropped 2 bases and J dropped 1 base, with 7 bases sitting between them. The CDR3 loop is CATSDYRQNTEAFF. In DNA, the CDR3 is TGTGCCACCAGTGATTATCGACAGAACACTGAAGCTTTCTTT.

The chain links TRBV29-1 to TRBJ2-1; 9 nucleotides line up with TRBD1. CDR3 length: 14 amino acids. CDR1 is SQVTM, CDR2 ANQGSEA, per germline. V lost 7 bases to trimming and J lost 8 bases; unmatched junction nucleotides: 12. The CDR3 sequence is CSGYPGTGFDEQFF. The CDR3 DNA reads as TGCAGCGGGTACCCCGGGACAGGGTTCGATGAGCAGTTCTTC.

In its sample, this clonotype was seen a few times. The chain is built from TRBV24-1 and TRBJ1-5; unclear D gene. The V gene lost 3 bases and the J gene lost 7 bases, with 12 bases spanning the gap. The CDR3 spans 14 residues. Germline lookup yields CDR1 KGHDR and CDR2 SFDVKD. In nucleotides, the CDR3 is TGTGCCACCAGTGATCGATCGTACGGGCAGCCCCAGCATTTT. Its translation is CATSDRSYGQPQHF.

This clonotype has more than one count but fewer than ten. DNA of the CDR3: TGTGCCAGCAGTTTTGAGGGAAACACCATATATTTT. Translation gives CASSFEGNTIYF. The V gene is TRBV12-3 or TRBV12-4, the J gene TRBJ1-3; D is undetermined. Trimming removed 3 bases at V and 4 bases at J, with 4 bases between. The CDR3 loop spans 12 amino acids.

This clonotype appeared a few times. Mismatch with germline at one junction end may stem from a read error. This chain links TRBV3-1 with TRBJ2-1; D might be TRBD1 or TRBD2, each matching 5 bases. The germline CDR1 and CDR2 sequences are LGHDT and YNNKEL (reference sequence). This CDR3 region has 15 residues. The CDR3 DNA reads as TGTGCCAGCAGCCAAGGGACTGGGACCTACAATGAGCGGTTCTTC. It yields the protein CASSQGTGTYNERFF.

Turning to this clonotype: At one end, the junction sequence differs from germline, possibly due to a read error. The V gene is TRBV5-6, the J gene TRBJ2-1, with D tentatively TRBD1 (6 bases). The CDR3 totals 11 residues. Germline V lookup: CDR1 SGHDT, CDR2 YYEEEE. The CDR3 loop reads CASSLQGEQFF. DNA of the CDR3: TGTGCCAGCAGCCTACAGGGCGAGCAATTCTTC.

This clonotype was counted between two and nine times. The rearrangement links TRBV20-1 to TRBJ2-4; 7 bases are shared with TRBD1. Germline V gene sequence: CDR1 DFQATT, CDR2 SNEGSKA (reference sequence). V gave up 3 bases and J gave up 0 bases; unmatched junction bases: 5. This CDR3 has 15 amino acids. The CDR3 DNA reads as TGCAGTGCTAGTGACAGGGCACTAGCCAAAAACATTCAGTACTTC. Translated: CSASDRALAKNIQYF.

In this sample, this clonotype turned up a few times. The V gene is TRBV4-1, the J gene TRBJ2-5; a weak D match, TRBD2 (7 bases). The germline gives CDR1 MGHRA, CDR2 YSYEKL. V was trimmed by 2 bases and J by 0 bases, leaving 13 bases between them. There are 16 residues in the CDR3. The CDR3 DNA follows: TGCGCCAGCAGCCAATGGGGGGGGCGGGACCAAGAGACCCAGTACTTC. Encoded protein: CASSQWGGRDQETQYF.

V gene TRBV12-3 or TRBV12-4 combines with J gene TRBJ1-1, with D possibly TRBD1 on 5 matching bases. The CDR3 loop spans 12 amino acids. With 11 bases removed from V and 0 bases from J, the gap between germline ends came to 10 bases. CDR3 region: CAARGMNTEAFF. The DNA of the CDR3 is TGTGCCGCCCGGGGCATGAACACTGAAGCTTTCTTT.

This clonotype was detected many times. The chain employs TRBV12-3 or TRBV12-4 and TRBJ2-1; D is uncertain. The CDR3 covers 15 residues. V dropped 1 base and J dropped 0 bases, with 7 bases sitting between them. The CDR3 DNA sequence: TGTGCCAGCAGTTTAGACGTGGGCTCCTACAATGAGCAGTTCTTC. It translates to CASSLDVGSYNEQFF.

This clonotype was seen a handful of times. This sequence joins TRBV7-9 and TRBJ2-1; 7 bases align to TRBD2. The CDR3 has 12 amino acids. The germline V gene has CDR1 SEHNR and CDR2 FQNEAQ (reference sequence). V dropped 3 bases and J dropped 10; count of bases not matched to a gene: 3. The CDR3 sequence is CASSFPAGEQFF. The CDR3 bases are TGTGCCAGCAGCTTTCCAGCGGGAGAGCAGTTCTTC.

The V gene is TRBV30, the J gene TRBJ2-5; TRBD2 agrees at 8 bases. The CDR3 is made up of 12 amino acids. V trimming: 4 bases; J trimming: 10 bases; junction bases outside the gene matches: 8. The germline gives CDR1 GTSNPN, CDR2 SVGIG (reference sequence). CDR3 sequence: CAWKGGGTSQYF. As DNA, the CDR3 is TGTGCCTGGAAAGGTGGGGGGACTAGCCAGTACTTC.

This chain links TRBV20-1 with TRBJ2-1, with 8 bases fitting TRBD2. CDR3 length: 13 amino acids. CDR1 DFQATT and CDR2 SNEGSKA come from the germline V gene (reference sequence). J was trimmed by 8 bases and V by 5 bases; bases with no gene match: 8. This CDR3 reads CSAPREGHDEQFF. For the CDR3, the DNA is TGCAGTGCTCCCCGGGAGGGCCATGATGAGCAGTTCTTC.